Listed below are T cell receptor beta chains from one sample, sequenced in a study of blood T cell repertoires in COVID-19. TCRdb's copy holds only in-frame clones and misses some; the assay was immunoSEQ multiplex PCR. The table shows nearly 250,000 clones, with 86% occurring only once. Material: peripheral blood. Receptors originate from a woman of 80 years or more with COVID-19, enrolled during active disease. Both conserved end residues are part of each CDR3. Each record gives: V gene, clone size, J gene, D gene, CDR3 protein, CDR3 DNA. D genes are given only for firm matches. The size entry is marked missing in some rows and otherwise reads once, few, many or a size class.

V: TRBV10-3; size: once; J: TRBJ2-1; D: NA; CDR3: CAISGGGSYNEQFF; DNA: TGTGCCATCAGTGGAGGGGGCTCCTACAATGAGCAGTTCTTC
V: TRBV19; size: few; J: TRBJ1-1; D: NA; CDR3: CASSISESNTEAFF; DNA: TGTGCCAGTAGTATATCGGAGAGTAACACTGAAGCTTTCTTT
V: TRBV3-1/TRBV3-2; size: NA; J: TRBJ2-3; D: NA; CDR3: CASSEGGGEADTQYF; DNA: TGTGCCAGCAGCGAAGGAGGGGGTGAGGCAGATACGCAGTATTTT
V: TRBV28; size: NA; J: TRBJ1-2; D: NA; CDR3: CASSPRGGFLVGYTF; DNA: TGTGCCAGCAGTCCGAGGGGGGGCTTTCTAGTTGGCTACACCTTC
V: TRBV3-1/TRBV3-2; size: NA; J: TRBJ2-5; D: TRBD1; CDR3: CASSQATGGQKTQYF; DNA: TGTGCCAGCAGCCAAGCCACAGGGGGGCAGAAGACCCAGTACTTC
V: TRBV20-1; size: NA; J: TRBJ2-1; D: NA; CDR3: CSPKEGASQFF; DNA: TGCAGTCCTAAGGAAGGGGCCTCGCAGTTCTTC
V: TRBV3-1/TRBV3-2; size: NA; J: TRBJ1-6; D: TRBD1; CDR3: CASRDRGSNNSPLHF; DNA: TGTGCCAGCAGGGACAGGGGATCGAATAATTCACCCCTCCACTTT
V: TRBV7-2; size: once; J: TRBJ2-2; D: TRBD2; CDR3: CASSSGLAYSGELFF; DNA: TGTGCCAGCAGCTCGGGACTAGCTTATTCCGGGGAGCTGTTTTTT
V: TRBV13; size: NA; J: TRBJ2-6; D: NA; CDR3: CASSVDRLANVLTF; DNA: TGTGCCAGCAGCGTCGACAGGCTAGCCAACGTCCTGACTTTC
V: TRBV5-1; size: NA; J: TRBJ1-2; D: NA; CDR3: CASSPMDSHPNYGYTF; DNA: TGCGCCAGCAGCCCCATGGACAGCCACCCTAACTATGGCTACACCTTC
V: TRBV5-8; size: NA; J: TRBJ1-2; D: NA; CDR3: CASSPGVNYGYTF; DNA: TGTGCCAGCAGCCCAGGGGTTAACTATGGCTACACCTTC
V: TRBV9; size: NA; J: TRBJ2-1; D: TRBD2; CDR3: CASSVRERGALSYNEQFF; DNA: TGTGCCAGCAGCGTCAGGGAGCGGGGGGCCCTCTCCTACAATGAGCAGTTCTTC
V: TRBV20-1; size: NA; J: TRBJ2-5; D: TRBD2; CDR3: CSASSGGQETQYF; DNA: TGCAGTGCTAGTTCGGGGGGCCAAGAGACCCAGTACTTC
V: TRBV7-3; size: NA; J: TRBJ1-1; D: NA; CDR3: CASSQGDTEAFF; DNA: TGTGCCAGCAGCCAAGGGGACACTGAAGCTTTCTTT
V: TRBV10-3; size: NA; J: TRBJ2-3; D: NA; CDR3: CASQIRDTSTDTQYF; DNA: TGTGCCTCTCAGATCCGGGACACTAGCACAGATACGCAGTATTTT
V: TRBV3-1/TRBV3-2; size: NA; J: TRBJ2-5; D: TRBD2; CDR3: CASSQAGGAQETQYF; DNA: TGTGCCAGCAGCCAAGCCGGGGGGGCCCAAGAGACCCAGTACTTC
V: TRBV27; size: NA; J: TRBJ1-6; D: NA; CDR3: CASSLLRGAGNSPLHF; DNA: TGTGCCAGCAGTTTATTGCGAGGGGCGGGGAATTCACCCCTCCACTTT
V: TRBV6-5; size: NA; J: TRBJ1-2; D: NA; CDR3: CASSPRAGSYGYTF; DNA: TGTGCCAGCAGTCCTCGTGCGGGGTCGTATGGCTATACCTTC
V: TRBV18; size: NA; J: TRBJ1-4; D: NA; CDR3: CASSPPGQGLGKLFF; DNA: TGTGCCAGCTCACCACCCGGCCAGGGGCTGGGAAAACTGTTTTTT
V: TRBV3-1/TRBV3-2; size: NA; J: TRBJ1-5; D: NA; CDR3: CASSQDGDQPQHF; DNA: TGTGCCAGCAGCCAAGACGGGGATCAGCCCCAGCATTTT
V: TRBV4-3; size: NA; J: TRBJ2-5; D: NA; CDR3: CASSQEGTPQETQYF; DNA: TGCGCCAGCAGCCAAGAGGGGACTCCTCAAGAGACCCAGTACTTC
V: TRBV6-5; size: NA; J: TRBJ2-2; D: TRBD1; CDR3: CASSSQGAGTGELFF; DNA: TGTGCCAGCAGTTCCCAGGGGGCGGGCACCGGGGAGCTGTTTTTT
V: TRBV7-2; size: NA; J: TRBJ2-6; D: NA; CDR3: CASSTTQGFSGANVLTF; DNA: TGTGCCAGCAGCACAACGCAGGGATTTTCTGGGGCCAACGTCCTGACTTTC
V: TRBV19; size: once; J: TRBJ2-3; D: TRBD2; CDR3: CASSNELAVSDTQYF; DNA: TGTGCCAGTAGTAACGAACTAGCGGTTTCGGATACGCAGTATTTT
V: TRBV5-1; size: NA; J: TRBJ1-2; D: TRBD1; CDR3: CASSSSDRDGYGYTF; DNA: TGCGCCAGCAGCTCCTCCGACAGGGACGGCTATGGCTACACCTTC
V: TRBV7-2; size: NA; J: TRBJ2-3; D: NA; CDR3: CASSFQGLTDTQYF; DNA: TGTGCCAGCAGCTTCCAGGGGCTCACAGATACGCAGTATTTT
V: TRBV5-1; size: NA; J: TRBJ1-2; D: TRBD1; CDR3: CASSLETGFSSYGYTF; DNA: TGCGCCAGCAGCTTGGAGACAGGGTTTTCGAGCTATGGCTACACCTTC
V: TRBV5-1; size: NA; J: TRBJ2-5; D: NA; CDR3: CASSLGQVVGTQYF; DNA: TGCGCCAGCAGCTTGGGGCAGGTGGTGGGGACCCAGTACTTC
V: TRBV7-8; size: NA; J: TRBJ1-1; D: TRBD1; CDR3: CASSRQPGQGTEAFF; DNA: TGTGCCAGCAGCAGACAGCCGGGACAGGGAACTGAAGCTTTCTTT
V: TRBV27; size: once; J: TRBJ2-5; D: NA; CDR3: CASSLTHQETQYF; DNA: TGTGCCAGCAGTCTGACACACCAAGAGACCCAGTACTTC
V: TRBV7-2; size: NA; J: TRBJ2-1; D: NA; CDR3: CASRYDRYNEQFF; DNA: TGTGCCAGCAGATACGACAGGTACAATGAGCAGTTCTTC
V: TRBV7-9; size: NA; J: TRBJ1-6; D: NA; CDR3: CASRQGNGNSPLHF; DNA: TGTGCCAGCAGACAGGGAAATGGGAATTCACCCCTCCACTTT
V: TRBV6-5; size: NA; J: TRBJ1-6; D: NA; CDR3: CASSLRTAELPLHF; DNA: TGTGCCAGCAGTTTAAGGACAGCGGAGCTACCCCTCCACTTT
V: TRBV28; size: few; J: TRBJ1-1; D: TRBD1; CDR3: CASTPFTGGLTEAFF; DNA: TGTGCCAGCACCCCGTTCACAGGGGGCCTCACTGAAGCTTTCTTT
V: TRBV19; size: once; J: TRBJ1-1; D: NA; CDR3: CASSIIAGVTEAFF; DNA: TGTGCCAGTAGTATAATCGCGGGGGTCACTGAAGCTTTCTTT
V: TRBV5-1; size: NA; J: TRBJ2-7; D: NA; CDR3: CASSLQGRPYEQYF; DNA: TGCGCCAGCAGCTTGCAAGGGAGACCCTACGAGCAGTACTTC
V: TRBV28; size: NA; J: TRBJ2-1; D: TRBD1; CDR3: CASSGTGWRYNEQFF; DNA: TGTGCCAGCAGTGGGACAGGGTGGAGGTACAATGAGCAGTTCTTC
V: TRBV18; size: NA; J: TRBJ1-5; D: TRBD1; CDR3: CASSPVEGQGQPQHF; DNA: TGTGCCAGCTCACCCGTTGAAGGACAGGGTCAGCCCCAGCATTTT
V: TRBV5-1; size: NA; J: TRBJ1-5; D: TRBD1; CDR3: CASSPGQVYSNQPQHF; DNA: TGCGCCAGCAGCCCCGGACAGGTGTATAGCAATCAGCCCCAGCATTTT
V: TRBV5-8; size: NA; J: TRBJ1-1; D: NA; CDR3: CASSLLVFNTEAFF; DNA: TGTGCCAGCAGCTTGCTTGTGTTCAACACTGAAGCTTTCTTT